A single sample is the source of the 27 T cell receptor beta chains below, sequenced in a study of T cells after yellow fever vaccination. One entry per CDR3 protein results from TCRdb running MiXCR on the 5' RACE reads. The sample includes 100,000 to 150,000 distinct CDR3 sequences, 12% to 15% seen only once; the top ten take approximately 39%. The sequences come from CD8+ T cells sorted from PBMCs, collected 5 days after the yellow fever booster vaccination. These receptors were collected from a man between 18 and 29 years old who received the YFV17D yellow fever vaccine.

In its sample, this clonotype was seen a few times. The gene calls are TRBV18 and TRBJ2-3, with a tentative D call TRBD2 (6 bases). The V end was cut by 3 bases, the J end by 6 bases, with 22 bases between. This CDR3 has 17 residues. Germline CDR1 reads KGHSH; CDR2 reads LQKENI. CDR3 nucleotide sequence: TGTGCCAGCTCACCCTCCAGGGACTCCAGCGCAGGCGATACGCAGTATTTT. Protein: CASSPSRDSSAGDTQYF.

The rearrangement joins TRBV4-2 to TRBJ2-6; no clear D. With 0 bases removed from V and 4 bases from J, the gap between germline ends came to 7 bases. Germline V gene sequence: CDR1 LGHNA, CDR2 YNFKEQ. This CDR3 comprises 15 residues. The CDR3 DNA reads as TGTGCCAGCAGCCAAGAGTGGGTGGGGGCCAACGTCCTGACTTTC. This codes for CASSQEWVGANVLTF.

In its sample, this clonotype was seen a few times. The chain uses TRBV12-3 or TRBV12-4 and TRBJ2-1; either TRBD1 or TRBD2 may supply D (5 bases each). CDR3 size: 15 residues. Trimming pared 6 bases from V and 5 bases from J, leaving 17 bases between. DNA of the CDR3: TGTGCCAGCAGCTCTGTAAATCCGGGGCACAATGAGCAGTTCTTC. It is translated as CASSSVNPGHNEQFF.

There are a few counts of this clonotype. The rearrangement joins TRBV18 to TRBJ2-7, with unresolved D. CDR1 KGHSH and CDR2 LQKENI come from the germline V gene. Trimming stripped 3 bases from V and 3 bases from J, with 6 bases between. The CDR3 has 12 amino acids. The CDR3: CASSPAGYEQYV. Written as DNA, the CDR3 is TGTGCCAGCTCACCGGCAGGCTACGAGCAGTACGTC.

The genes are TRBV18 and TRBJ2-7; the D gene is possibly TRBD1 (5 bases). The CDR3 is made up of 13 amino acids. Trimming pared 4 bases from V and 5 bases from J, leaving 12 bases between. CDR1 is KGHSH, CDR2 LQKENI, per germline. CDR3 nucleotide sequence: TGTGCCAGCTCACAGCAGGGTCCCCACGAGCAGTACGTC. Protein product: CASSQQGPHEQYV.

This clonotype was observed a few times. J is TRBJ2-1 and V is TRBV7-9; 9 bases match TRBD2. There are 14 residues in the CDR3. The V segment lost 6 bases and the J segment 7 bases; nucleotides outside the gene matches: 7. The germline V gene has CDR1 SEHNR and CDR2 FQNEAQ (reference sequence). CDR3 in DNA: TGTGCCAGCAGTCGAGCGGGGGGCCCGAATGAGCAGTTCTTC. This sequence encodes CASSRAGGPNEQFF.

The chain combines TRBV10-2 with TRBJ2-3; a possible D gene is TRBD2 (5 bases). The CDR3 spans 13 residues. Trimming left V 7 bases short and J 4 bases short, with 12 bases between. The germline V gene encodes CDR1 WSHSY and CDR2 SAAADI. The CDR3 DNA sequence: TGCGCCAGCATTTCGCGGGCGGCAGATACGCAGTATTTT. It translates to CASISRAADTQYF.

Only a few counts were recorded for this clonotype. The gene calls are TRBV3-1 and TRBJ1-1; D uncertain. The CDR3 has 15 residues. Germline values: CDR1 LGHDT, CDR2 YNNKEL (reference sequence). The V and J ends lost 0 bases and 1 base respectively, with 9 bases between them. CDR3: CASSQDFRENTEAFF. In DNA, the CDR3 is TGTGCCAGCAGCCAAGATTTCCGGGAGAACACTGAAGCTTTCTTT.

The rearrangement uses TRBV20-1 and TRBJ2-3; a possible D gene is TRBD1 (5 bases). The CDR3 has 15 residues. Trimming cost V 8 bases and J 0 bases, with 18 bases left between them. Germline V lookup: CDR1 DFQATT, CDR2 SNEGSKA (reference sequence). CDR3 DNA sequence: TGCAGTTCCGCTCCACAGGTTACTAGCACAGATACGCAGTATTTT. This sequence encodes CSSAPQVTSTDTQYF.

This clonotype turned up a few times. This chain joins TRBV5-1 and TRBJ2-2; TRBD2 matches at 7 bases. Trimming removed 2 bases from V and 2 bases from J; junction bases left unmatched: 3. There are 15 residues in the CDR3. The germline V gene encodes CDR1 SGHRS and CDR2 YFSETQ. CDR3 loop: CASSFRDYNTGELFF. The CDR3 bases are TGCGCCAGCAGCTTCCGGGACTATAACACCGGGGAGCTGTTTTTT.

This clonotype was counted a few times. This chain connects TRBV12-3 or TRBV12-4 to TRBJ2-1; TRBD2 aligns across 8 bases. The length of the CDR3 is 15 residues. Trimming took 2 bases from V and 5 from J; bases not matched to a gene: 5. CDR3 nucleotide sequence: TGTGCCAGCAGTTTATTGGGCGGGGGGCACAATGAGCAGTTCTTC. It codes for CASSLLGGGHNEQFF.

This chain links TRBV7-9 with TRBJ2-1; perhaps TRBD1 as D (5 bases). V gave up 5 bases and J gave up 7 bases, with 9 bases separating them. This CDR3 has 12 amino acids. CDR1 SEHNR and CDR2 FQNEAQ come from the germline V gene (reference sequence). The CDR3 sequence is CASSHRTNEQFF. Here the CDR3 DNA reads TGTGCCAGCAGCCATCGGACAAATGAGCAGTTCTTC.

The V and J genes are TRBV3-1 and TRBJ2-5; tentatively, D is TRBD1 (5 bases). The CDR3 has 15 amino acids. Germline CDR1 is LGHDT and CDR2 is YNNKEL (reference sequence). V dropped 4 bases and J dropped 7 bases, with 19 bases sitting between them. The CDR3 protein is CASSLFPQGGGTQYF. The CDR3 DNA is TGTGCCAGCAGCCTGTTCCCCCAGGGTGGCGGGACCCAGTACTTC.

V and J are TRBV2 and TRBJ2-3, with 10 bases aligning to TRBD2. Germline V gene data show CDR1 as SNHLY and CDR2 as FYNNEI. The CDR3 loop spans 18 amino acids. V dropped 3 bases and J dropped 4; count of bases not matched to a gene: 13. CDR3 sequence reads: CASSDFGEAGGRSDTQYF. Written as DNA, the CDR3 is TGTGCCAGCAGTGATTTTGGGGAAGCGGGGGGGCGATCAGATACGCAGTATTTT.

This sequence joins TRBV7-9 and TRBJ2-3; D is uncertain. The V end was cut by 5 bases, the J end by 5 bases, with 8 bases between. This CDR3 has 12 amino acids. The germline gives CDR1 SEHNR, CDR2 FQNEAQ (reference sequence). CDR3 protein: CASSHILDTQYF. The CDR3 nucleotides are TGTGCCAGCAGCCATATCTTAGATACGCAGTATTTT.

The chain has TRBV30 and TRBJ2-7; possible D gene TRBD1, 6 bases. V lost 3 bases to trimming and J lost 3 bases, with 15 bases between them. This CDR3 has 14 residues. Germline lookup yields CDR1 GTSNPN and CDR2 SVGIG (reference sequence). This chain's CDR3 is CAWRKNTQGYEQYF. The CDR3 coding sequence is TGTGCCTGGAGGAAAAACACACAGGGCTACGAGCAGTACTTC.

In its sample, this clonotype was seen many times. The chain uses TRBV7-9 and TRBJ2-7; D ambiguous. V was shortened by 1 base and J by 8 bases, with 9 bases between the two germline ends. This CDR3 has 12 amino acids. From germline, CDR1 is SEHNR and CDR2 FQNEAQ (reference sequence). The CDR3 DNA sequence: TGTGCCAGCAGCTTAGGGCGTTATAAGCAGTACGTC. It codes for CASSLGRYKQYV.

This clonotype was observed a few times. The junction and the germline gene differ at one end; a read error may be behind it. V is TRBV6-2 or TRBV6-3 and J is TRBJ1-2, with D maybe TRBD1 (6 bases). The germline gives CDR1 MNHEY, CDR2 SVGEGT. There are 12 residues in the CDR3. The CDR3 DNA sequence: TGTGCCAGCAGGAGACAGGAGCCCAGTCCCCCCTTC. Its protein product is CASRRQEPSPPF.

The rearrangement links TRBV28 to TRBJ2-7, with D unclear. The germline gives CDR1 MDHEN, CDR2 SYDVKM. This CDR3 is built from 15 residues. With 4 bases removed from V and 7 bases from J, the gap between germline ends came to 20 bases. The CDR3, as DNA: TGTGCCAGCAGTTCACACCGGGCCCATATTGGGGAGCAGTACGTC. The encoded protein is CASSSHRAHIGEQYV.

This chain uses TRBV2 with TRBJ2-5; 12 nucleotides align to TRBD2. The germline CDR1 and CDR2 sequences are SNHLY and FYNNEI. This CDR3 contains 16 residues. J gave up 1 base and V 1 base, and 1 base lay outside the gene matches. CDR3 DNA sequence: TGTGCCAGCAGTGAAGGGACTAGCGGGGTCCAAGAGACCCAGTACTTC. Translation: CASSEGTSGVQETQYF.

The chain is built from TRBV6-2 or TRBV6-3 and TRBJ2-2; 12 bases match TRBD2. The CDR3 loop spans 20 amino acids. Germline values: CDR1 MNHEY, CDR2 SVGEGT. V lost 6 bases, J lost 5 bases, and 19 bases stayed unmatched. The CDR3 reads CASSPLTSGGTRGRTGELFF. The CDR3 DNA reads as TGTGCCAGCAGCCCCCTTACTAGCGGGGGGACCCGGGGTCGGACCGGGGAGCTGTTTTTT.

This clonotype was observed a handful of times. The chain recombines TRBV4-2 with TRBJ1-1; D remains unclear. The CDR3 runs to 14 residues. Trimming cost V 2 bases and J 1 base, with 8 bases left between them. Germline V gene sequence: CDR1 LGHNA, CDR2 YNFKEQ. CDR3 nucleotides: TGTGCCAGCAGCCAATCCGACAAGAACACTGAAGCTTTCTTT. Amino acids: CASSQSDKNTEAFF.

The chain is built from TRBV27 and TRBJ2-5; 9 bases match TRBD2. With V trimmed by 3 bases and J by 5 bases, 7 bases remained unmatched. The CDR3 runs 15 residues. Germline V CDR1 and CDR2: MNHEY, SMNVEV (reference sequence). CDR3 sequence (DNA): TGTGCCAGCAGTTTGGGTAGCGGGGGTCTGGAGACCCAGTACTTC. It encodes CASSLGSGGLETQYF.

V is TRBV4-1 and J is TRBJ2-3; 7 bases agree with TRBD1. Germline-derived CDR1 and CDR2 are MGHRA and YSYEKL. The CDR3 is made up of 14 amino acids. Trimming took 6 bases from V and 4 from J; bases not matched to a gene: 7. CDR3 in DNA: TGCGCCAGCAGGGATATGACAGGGCCAGATACGCAGTATTTT. Protein: CASRDMTGPDTQYF.

This clonotype showed up just a few times. The chain combines TRBV7-6 with TRBJ1-1, with TRBD1 identical over 7 bases. After removal of 5 bases from V and 2 bases from J, the junction contained 11 bases not matched to a gene. The V gene's germline CDR1 is SGHVS and CDR2 FNYEAQ. CDR3 length: 16 residues. DNA of the CDR3: TGTGCCAGCAGCACTCCGACAGGGAAGGGAAACACTGAAGCTTTCTTT. Translating it yields CASSTPTGKGNTEAFF.

The chain couples TRBV7-6 to TRBJ2-1; 10 nucleotides match TRBD2. Losses at the gene ends were 4 bases for V and 9 bases for J; bases not matched to a gene: 12. This CDR3 spans 16 amino acids. In germline, CDR1 is SGHVS, CDR2 FNYEAQ. CDR3 nucleotide sequence: TGTGCCAGCAGCTCCCCGGGACTAGCGTTATTCCCTGAGCAGTTCTTC. Encoded protein: CASSSPGLALFPEQFF.

This clonotype has more than one count but fewer than ten. V is TRBV5-1 and J is TRBJ1-2, with 10 bases fitting TRBD1. There are 16 residues in the CDR3. Germline V lookup: CDR1 SGHRS, CDR2 YFSETQ. J gave up 4 bases and V 0 bases, and 6 bases lay outside the gene matches. CDR3 residues: CASSLAGTGDLYGYTF. DNA for the CDR3: TGCGCCAGCAGCTTGGCCGGGACAGGGGATCTCTATGGCTACACCTTC.